The clone carrying this T cell receptor beta chain was seen a few times. Its antigen is still unknown. The entry originates in a study of identical twins. Points from the study as a whole: Cord blood beta clonotypes present at high abundance carried fewer insertions; no such pattern appeared in memory repertoires.

Healthy Caucasians alone served as donors. TCRdb recomputed calls from the 5' RACE reads with MiXCR, one row per CDR3 protein. The sample yields some 630,000 distinct CDR3 sequences, roughly 6.6% seen once. The data also belong to a second study, concerning yellow fever vaccine responses in identical twins.

The sample was PBMCs. The receptor comes from a young woman in good health.

This chain's CDR3 is CASSPPGLAGRTKTQYF. DNA for the CDR3: TGTGCCAGCAGCCCACCAGGACTAGCGGGAAGGACGAAGACCCAGTACTTC. The genes are TRBV7-2 and TRBJ2-5; 12 nucleotides align to TRBD2. This CDR3 region has 17 residues. Germline CDR1 reads SGHTA; CDR2 reads FQGNSA. J gave up 6 bases and V 5 bases, and 13 bases lay outside the gene matches.